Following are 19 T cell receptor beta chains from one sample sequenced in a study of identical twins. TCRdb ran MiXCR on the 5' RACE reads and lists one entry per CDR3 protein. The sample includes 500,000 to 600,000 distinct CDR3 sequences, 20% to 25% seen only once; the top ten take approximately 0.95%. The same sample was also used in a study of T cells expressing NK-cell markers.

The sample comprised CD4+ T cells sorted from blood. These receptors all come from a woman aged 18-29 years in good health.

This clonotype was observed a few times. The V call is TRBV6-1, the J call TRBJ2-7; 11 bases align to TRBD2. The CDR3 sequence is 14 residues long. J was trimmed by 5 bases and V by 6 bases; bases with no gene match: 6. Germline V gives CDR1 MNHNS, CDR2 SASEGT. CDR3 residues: CASSLAGGYNEQYF. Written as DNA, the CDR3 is TGTGCCAGCAGCCTAGCGGGAGGTTATAACGAGCAGTACTTC.

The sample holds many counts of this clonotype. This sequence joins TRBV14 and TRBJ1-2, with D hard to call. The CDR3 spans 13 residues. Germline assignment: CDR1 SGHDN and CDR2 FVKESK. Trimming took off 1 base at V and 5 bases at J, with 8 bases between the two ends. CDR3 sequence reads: CASSQGDFYGYTF. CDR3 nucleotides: TGTGCCAGCAGCCAAGGCGATTTTTATGGCTACACCTTC.

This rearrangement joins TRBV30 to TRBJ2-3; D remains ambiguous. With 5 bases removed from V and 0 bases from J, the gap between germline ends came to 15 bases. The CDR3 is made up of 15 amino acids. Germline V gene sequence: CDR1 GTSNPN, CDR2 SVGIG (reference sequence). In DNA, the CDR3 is TGTGCCTGGGGAAGACTCCATTCTAGCACAGATACGCAGTATTTT. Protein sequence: CAWGRLHSSTDTQYF.

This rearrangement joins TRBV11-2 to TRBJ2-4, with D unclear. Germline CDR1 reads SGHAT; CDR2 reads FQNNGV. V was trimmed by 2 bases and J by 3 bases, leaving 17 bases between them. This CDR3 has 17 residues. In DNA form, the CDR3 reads TGTGCCAGCAGCTTACGTTCCACAGAGACACTCAAAAACATTCAGTACTTC. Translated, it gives CASSLRSTETLKNIQYF.

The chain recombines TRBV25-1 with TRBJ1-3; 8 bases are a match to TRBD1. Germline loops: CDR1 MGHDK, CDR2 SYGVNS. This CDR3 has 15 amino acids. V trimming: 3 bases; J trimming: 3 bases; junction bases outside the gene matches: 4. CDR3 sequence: CASSETGALGNTIYF. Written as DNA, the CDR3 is TGTGCCAGCAGTGAGACAGGGGCACTTGGAAACACCATATATTTT. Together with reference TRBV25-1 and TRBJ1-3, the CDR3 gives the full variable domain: EADIYQTPRYLVIGTGKKITLECSQTMGHDKMYWYQQDPGMELHLIHYSYGVNSTEKGDLSSESTVSRIRTEHFPLTLESARPSHTSQYLCASSETGALGNTIYFGEGSWLTVV.

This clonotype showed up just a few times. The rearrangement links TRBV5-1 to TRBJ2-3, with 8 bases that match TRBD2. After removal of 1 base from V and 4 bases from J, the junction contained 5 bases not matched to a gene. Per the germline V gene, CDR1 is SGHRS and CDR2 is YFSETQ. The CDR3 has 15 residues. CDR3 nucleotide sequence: TGCGCCAGCAGCTTGTTCGGGGGGGCGGCAGATACGCAGTATTTT. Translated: CASSLFGGAADTQYF.

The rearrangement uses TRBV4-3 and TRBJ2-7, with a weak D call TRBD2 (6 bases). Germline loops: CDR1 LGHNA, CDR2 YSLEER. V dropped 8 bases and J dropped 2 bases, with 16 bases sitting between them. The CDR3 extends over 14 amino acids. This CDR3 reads CASSIGRGTYEQYF. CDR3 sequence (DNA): TGCGCCAGCTCGATCGGGAGAGGGACCTACGAGCAGTACTTC.

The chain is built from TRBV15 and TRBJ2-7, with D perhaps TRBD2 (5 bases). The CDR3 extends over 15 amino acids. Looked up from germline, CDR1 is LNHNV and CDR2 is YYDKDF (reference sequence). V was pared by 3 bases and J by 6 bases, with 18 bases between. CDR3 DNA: TGTGCCACCAGCAGGAGGGTTGGCGGGCTCCTCGAGCAGTACTTC. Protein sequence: CATSRRVGGLLEQYF.

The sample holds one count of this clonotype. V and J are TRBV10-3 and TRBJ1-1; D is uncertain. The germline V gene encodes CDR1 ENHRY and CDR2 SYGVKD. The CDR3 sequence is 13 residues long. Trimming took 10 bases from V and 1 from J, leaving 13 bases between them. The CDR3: CATRREPNTEAFF. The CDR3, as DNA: TGTGCCACCAGAAGGGAGCCGAACACTGAAGCTTTCTTT.

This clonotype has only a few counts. DNA of the CDR3: TGCAGTGCTAGAGCCCAAATTGGAATTTCACCCCTCCACTTT. Its translation is CSARAQIGISPLHF. The V call is TRBV20-1, the J call TRBJ1-6; D is ambiguous. The germline V gene encodes CDR1 DFQATT and CDR2 SNEGSKA (reference sequence). The V and J ends lost 1 base and 9 bases respectively, with 13 bases between them. The CDR3 runs to 14 residues.

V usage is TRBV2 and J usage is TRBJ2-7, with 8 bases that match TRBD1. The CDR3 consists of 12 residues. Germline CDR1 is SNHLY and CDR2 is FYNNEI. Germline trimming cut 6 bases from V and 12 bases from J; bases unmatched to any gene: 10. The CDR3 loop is CASRGQAKSRYF. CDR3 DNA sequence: TGTGCCAGCAGGGGACAGGCCAAAAGTCGGTACTTC. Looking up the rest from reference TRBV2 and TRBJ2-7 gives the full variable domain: EPEVTQTPSHQVTQMGQEVILRCVPISNHLYFYWYRQILGQKVEFLVSFYNNEISEKSEIFDDQFSVERPDGSNFTLKIRSTKLEDSAMYFCASRGQAKSRYFGPGTRLTVT.

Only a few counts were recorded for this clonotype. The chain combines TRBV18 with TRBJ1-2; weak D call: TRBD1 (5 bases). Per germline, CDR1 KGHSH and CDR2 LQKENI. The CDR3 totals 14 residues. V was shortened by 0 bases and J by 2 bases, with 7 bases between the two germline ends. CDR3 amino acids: CASSPPGGNYGYTF. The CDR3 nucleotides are TGTGCCAGCTCACCACCGGGGGGGAACTATGGCTACACCTTC. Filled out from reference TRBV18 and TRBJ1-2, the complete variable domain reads NAGVMQNPRHLVRRRGQEARLRCSPMKGHSHVYWYRQLPEEGLKFMVYLQKENIIDESGMPKERFSAEFPKEGPSILRIQQVVRGDSAAYFCASSPPGGNYGYTFGSGTRLTVV.

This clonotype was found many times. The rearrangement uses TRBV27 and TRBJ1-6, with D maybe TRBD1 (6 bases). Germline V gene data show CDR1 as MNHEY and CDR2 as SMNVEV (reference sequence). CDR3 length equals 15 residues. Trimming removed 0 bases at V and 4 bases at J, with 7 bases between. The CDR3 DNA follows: TGTGCCAGCAGTTTATCGACAGGTTATAATTCACCCCTCCACTTT. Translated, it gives CASSLSTGYNSPLHF.

The CDR3 sequence: CASSLYPGQGPYGYTF. In DNA form, the CDR3 reads TGCGCCAGCAGCTTGTACCCCGGACAGGGCCCCTATGGCTACACCTTC. This sequence joins TRBV5-1 and TRBJ1-2; 8 bases are a match to TRBD1. Germline V gene lookup returns CDR1 SGHRS and CDR2 YFSETQ. The trim removed 1 base at V and 4 bases at J, leaving 9 bases unmatched. The length of the CDR3 is 16 residues.

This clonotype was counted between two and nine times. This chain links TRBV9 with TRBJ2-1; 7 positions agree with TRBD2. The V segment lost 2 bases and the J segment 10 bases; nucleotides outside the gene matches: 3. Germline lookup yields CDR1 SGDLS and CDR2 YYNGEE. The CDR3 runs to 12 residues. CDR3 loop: CASSVHSGEQFF. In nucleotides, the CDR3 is TGTGCCAGCAGCGTCCATAGCGGGGAGCAGTTCTTC.

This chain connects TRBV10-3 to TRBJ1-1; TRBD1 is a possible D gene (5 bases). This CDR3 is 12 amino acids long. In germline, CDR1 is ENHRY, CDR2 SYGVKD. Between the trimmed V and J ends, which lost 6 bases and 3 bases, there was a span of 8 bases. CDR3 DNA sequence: TGTGCCATCAGCCAGGGAGACACTGAAGCTTTCTTT. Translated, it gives CAISQGDTEAFF.

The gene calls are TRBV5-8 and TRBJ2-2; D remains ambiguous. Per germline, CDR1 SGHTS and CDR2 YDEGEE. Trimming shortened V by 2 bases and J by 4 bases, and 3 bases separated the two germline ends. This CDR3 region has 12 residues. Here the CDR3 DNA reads TGTGCCAGCAGCTTTCCCACCGGGGAGCTGTTTTTT. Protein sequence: CASSFPTGELFF. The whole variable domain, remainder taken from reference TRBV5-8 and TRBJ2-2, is EAGVTQSPTHLIKTRGQQATLRCSPISGHTSVYWYQQALGLGLQFLLWYDEGEERNRGNFPPRFSGRQFPNYSSELNVNALELEDSALYLCASSFPTGELFFGEGSRLTVL.

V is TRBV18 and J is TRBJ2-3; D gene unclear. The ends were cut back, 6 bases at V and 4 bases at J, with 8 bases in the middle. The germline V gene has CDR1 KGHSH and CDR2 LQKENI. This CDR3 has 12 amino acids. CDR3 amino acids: CASSIRADTQYF. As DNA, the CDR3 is TGTGCCAGCTCTATAAGGGCAGATACGCAGTATTTT.

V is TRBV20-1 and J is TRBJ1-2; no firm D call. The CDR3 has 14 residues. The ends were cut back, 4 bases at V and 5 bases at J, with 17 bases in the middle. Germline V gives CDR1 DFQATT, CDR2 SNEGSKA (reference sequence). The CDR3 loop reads CSATGLEAEYGYTF. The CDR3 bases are TGCAGTGCTACGGGCTTGGAGGCAGAGTATGGCTACACCTTC.